The 30 T cell receptor beta chains in this list originate from one sample, sequenced in a study of blood T cell repertoires in COVID-19. The data were produced by immunoSEQ multiplex PCR, yet TCRdb's version contains in-frame clones alone and is incomplete. The sample has approximately 190,000 clones; 84% are singletons. The sequenced sample was peripheral blood. These receptors were collected from a man in his thirties or forties with active or convalescent COVID-19.

The chain employs TRBV29-1 and TRBJ1-1; D not certain. CDR1 is SQVTM and CDR2 is ANQGSEA in the germline V gene. The V end was cut by 8 bases, the J end by 1 base, with 14 bases between. The CDR3 loop spans 13 amino acids. DNA of the CDR3: TGCAGCACCCTGCCGGAGGGGAACACTGAAGCTTTCTTT. Translated: CSTLPEGNTEAFF.

This sequence joins TRBV4-1 and TRBJ2-1, with D possibly matching TRBD2 (7 bases). This CDR3 comprises 16 residues. Germline-derived CDR1 and CDR2 are MGHRA and YSYEKL. Trimming pared 0 bases from V and 4 bases from J, leaving 13 bases between. As DNA, the CDR3 is TGCGCCAGCAGCCAAGAAGGGGGGGGGATATACAATGAGCAGTTCTTC. It specifies CASSQEGGGIYNEQFF.

The V call is TRBV27, the J call TRBJ1-2; tentative D call: TRBD1 (5 bases). V was clipped by 5 bases and J by 6 bases, with 13 bases between them. The CDR3 sequence is 13 residues long. CDR1 is MNHEY and CDR2 is SMNVEV in the germline V gene (reference sequence). The DNA of the CDR3 is TGTGCCAGCAGTAGTACAGGATATGATGGCTACACCTTC. It translates to CASSSTGYDGYTF.

V usage is TRBV24-1 and J usage is TRBJ2-5, with D possibly being TRBD2 (5 bases). This CDR3 is 13 amino acids long. Per the germline V gene, CDR1 is KGHDR and CDR2 is SFDVKD. V was cut by 9 bases and J by 3 bases, with 13 bases left in between. In DNA, the CDR3 is TGTGCCACCTCTGATGGGAGTGAAGAGACCCAGTACTTC. Protein: CATSDGSEETQYF.

This rearrangement joins TRBV7-9 to TRBJ1-1, with unresolved D. CDR1 is SEHNR and CDR2 is FQNEAQ in the germline V gene (reference sequence). Trimming took off 3 bases at V and 4 bases at J, with 9 bases between the two ends. This CDR3 spans 13 amino acids. In DNA form, the CDR3 reads TGTGCCAGCAGCTTCTCCGGGGTCACTGAAGCTTTCTTT. It yields the protein CASSFSGVTEAFF.

This chain uses TRBV19 with TRBJ2-1; TRBD2 is a possible D gene (6 bases). Germline V gene sequence: CDR1 LNHDA, CDR2 SQIVND (reference sequence). The V and J ends lost 4 bases and 0 bases respectively, with 16 bases between them. CDR3 length: 17 residues. The CDR3 DNA reads TGTGCCAGTAGTAGGTCCGGGACTGGGGGCTCCTACAATGAGCAGTTCTTC. Translated: CASSRSGTGGSYNEQFF. Looking up the rest from reference TRBV19 and TRBJ2-1 gives the full variable domain: DGGITQSPKYLFRKEGQNVTLSCEQNLNHDAMYWYRQDPGQGLRLIYYSQIVNDFQKGDIAEGYSVSREKKESFPLTVTSAQKNPTAFYLCASSRSGTGGSYNEQFFGPGTRLTVL.

The chain recombines TRBV2 with TRBJ1-4; D remains unclear. The CDR3 has 12 amino acids. The V and J ends lost 7 bases and 7 bases respectively, with 10 bases between them. In germline, CDR1 is SNHLY, CDR2 FYNNEI. The CDR3 sequence: CASNPVSEKLFF. The CDR3 nucleotides read TGTGCCAGCAATCCGGTTAGTGAAAAACTGTTTTTT.

The chain couples TRBV4-1 to TRBJ1-4; 8 nucleotides agree with TRBD1. This CDR3 is built from 14 residues. Germline V gene lookup returns CDR1 MGHRA and CDR2 YSYEKL. With 5 bases clipped from V and 4 bases from J, the junction kept 3 bases outside the gene matches. CDR3 region: CASSGQGINEKLFF. The CDR3, as DNA: TGCGCCAGCAGCGGACAGGGCATTAATGAAAAACTGTTTTTT.

This clone has at least ten counts. The chain couples TRBV7-6 to TRBJ2-1; D possibly corresponds to TRBD2 (5 bases). Trimming pared 10 bases from V and 5 bases from J, leaving 15 bases between. This CDR3 has 13 amino acids. CDR1 SGHVS and CDR2 FNYEAQ come from the germline V gene. As DNA, the CDR3 is TGTGCCACGAGGCCCCCGGGGAACAATGAGCAGTTCTTC. This sequence encodes CATRPPGNNEQFF.

The chain joins TRBV2 to TRBJ1-4, with 8 bases identical to TRBD1. J gave up 5 bases and V 6 bases, and 5 bases lay outside the gene matches. From germline, CDR1 is SNHLY and CDR2 FYNNEI. CDR3 size: 14 residues. The CDR3 loop is CASRGQGRNEKLFF. The DNA for the CDR3 is TGTGCCAGCAGAGGACAGGGTCGGAATGAAAAACTGTTTTTT.

The CDR3 is CASTADRFFGDEQFF. CDR3 DNA sequence: TGTGCCAGCACCGCGGACAGGTTCTTCGGGGATGAGCAGTTCTTC. The chain links TRBV11-2 to TRBJ2-1; 7 bases are shared with TRBD1. V was clipped by 7 bases and J by 8 bases; unmatched bases: 14. In germline, CDR1 is SGHAT, CDR2 FQNNGV. CDR3 length equals 15 residues.

The J gene is TRBJ2-5, the V gene TRBV5-4; the match to TRBD2 covers 9 bases. The germline V gene encodes CDR1 SGHNT and CDR2 YYREEE (reference sequence). J gave up 5 bases and V 4 bases, and 6 bases lay outside the gene matches. The CDR3 covers 14 residues. The CDR3 sequence is CASSLGTSWETQYF. The CDR3 coding sequence is TGTGCCAGCAGCCTTGGGACTAGCTGGGAGACCCAGTACTTC.

The chain has TRBV19 and TRBJ2-1, with 14 bases fitting TRBD2. CDR1 is LNHDA, CDR2 SQIVND, per germline (reference sequence). The CDR3 extends over 18 amino acids. The ends lost 5 bases at V and 8 bases at J; junction bases unmatched: 14. The CDR3 is CASSLGLAGDHWGYEQFF. The CDR3, as DNA: TGTGCCAGTAGTTTGGGACTAGCGGGGGATCACTGGGGGTATGAGCAGTTCTTC.

The V gene is TRBV11-2, the J gene TRBJ2-1; D possibly corresponds to TRBD2 (5 bases). Trimming shortened V by 5 bases and J by 7 bases, and 12 bases separated the two germline ends. Looked up from germline, CDR1 is SGHAT and CDR2 is FQNNGV. CDR3 length: 13 amino acids. The CDR3 reads CASSPLEVNEQFF. CDR3 coding DNA: TGTGCCAGCAGCCCCCTGGAGGTGAATGAGCAGTTCTTC.

The chain combines TRBV11-2 with TRBJ2-5, with D possibly being TRBD1 (6 bases). The CDR3 runs 15 residues. Deletions cut 4 bases from V and 2 bases from J, with 14 bases between. Germline V lookup: CDR1 SGHAT, CDR2 FQNNGV. DNA of the CDR3: TGTGCCAGCAGCTGGAGGACAGCGATACAAGAGACCCAGTACTTC. Translation gives CASSWRTAIQETQYF.

The chain is built from TRBV6-6 and TRBJ2-3; D is unclear. Deletions cut 6 bases from V and 2 bases from J, with 12 bases between. The CDR3 loop spans 14 amino acids. Germline V lookup: CDR1 MNHNY, CDR2 SVGAGI (reference sequence). CDR3 DNA: TGTGCCAGCAGCCCCATCCAGTCCACAGATACGCAGTATTTT. As protein: CASSPIQSTDTQYF.

This chain joins TRBV6-5 and TRBJ1-5, with 9 bases aligning to TRBD1. The junction had 3 bases not matched to a gene; V was cut back by 2 bases and J by 7 bases. The CDR3 spans 14 residues. CDR1 and CDR2 from the germline V gene are MNHEY and SVGAGI. The CDR3, as DNA: TGTGCCAGCAGTTACGGGGGACAGGGCCAGCCCCAGCATTTT. Amino acid sequence: CASSYGGQGQPQHF.

This clone was recorded a few times. The same CDR3 also results from other DNA sequences found in this sample. This chain connects TRBV6-5 to TRBJ2-2; 7 bases map to TRBD1. J gave up 0 bases and V 8 bases, and 3 bases lay outside the gene matches. Looked up from germline, CDR1 is MNHEY and CDR2 is SVGAGI. The CDR3 is made up of 14 amino acids. CDR3 amino acids: CASRQGANTGELFF. CDR3 bases: TGTGCCAGCCGGCAGGGGGCGAACACCGGGGAGCTGTTTTTT.

The chain combines TRBV2 with TRBJ1-4; tentatively, D is TRBD1 (6 bases). The CDR3 consists of 16 residues. V gave up 7 bases and J gave up 5 bases, with 20 bases separating them. Looked up from germline, CDR1 is SNHLY and CDR2 is FYNNEI. CDR3 sequence (DNA): TGTGCCAGCATCGACAGGCGCGATTCCGAAAATGAAAAACTGTTTTTT. It yields the protein CASIDRRDSENEKLFF.

J is TRBJ2-2 and V is TRBV7-9; D is perhaps TRBD2 (5 bases). CDR1 and CDR2 (germline): SEHNR, FQNEAQ (reference sequence). V was shortened by 5 bases and J by 4 bases, with 14 bases between the two germline ends. The CDR3 spans 15 residues. CDR3 nucleotide sequence: TGTGCCAGCAGCGCACTAATGGCGGGCACCGGGGAGCTGTTTTTT. Its translation: CASSALMAGTGELFF.

The CDR3 here is CASSESQGTDTQYF. The CDR3 DNA is TGCGCCAGCAGTGAGTCCCAGGGCACAGATACGCAGTATTTT. The chain has TRBV10-2 and TRBJ2-3; D not certain. Germline V lookup: CDR1 WSHSY, CDR2 SAAADI. Trimming stripped 0 bases from V and 1 base from J, with 5 bases between. The CDR3 has 14 residues.

This rearrangement joins TRBV24-1 to TRBJ2-1, with TRBD2 identical over 12 bases. The CDR3 is made up of 15 amino acids. Germline V CDR1 and CDR2: KGHDR, SFDVKD. With 7 bases clipped from V and 10 bases from J, the junction kept 10 bases outside the gene matches. The chain's CDR3 is CATSARLAGGNEQFF. CDR3 nucleotide sequence: TGTGCCACCAGCGCCCGGCTAGCGGGAGGGAACGAGCAGTTCTTC.

V usage is TRBV3-1 (or the pseudogene TRBV3-2) and J usage is TRBJ1-1; 7 nucleotides match TRBD1. The trim removed 6 bases at V and 3 bases at J, leaving 4 bases unmatched. The CDR3 runs to 13 residues. Germline V gene sequence: CDR1 LGHDT, CDR2 YNNKEL (reference sequence). Written as DNA, the CDR3 is TGTGCCAGCAGTATCACAGGGGACACTGAAGCTTTCTTT. Translating gives CASSITGDTEAFF.

This clone was recorded a few times. This chain connects TRBV11-2 to TRBJ2-7; 11 bases are shared with TRBD1. In germline, CDR1 is SGHAT, CDR2 FQNNGV. There are 15 residues in the CDR3. V dropped 4 bases and J dropped 0; count of bases not matched to a gene: 2. The CDR3, as DNA: TGTGCCAGCAGCTCGGGACAGGGGGTCTCCTACGAGCAGTACTTC. Translated, it gives CASSSGQGVSYEQYF.

CDR3 sequence: CASSLQGSSTEAFF. Written as DNA, the CDR3 is TGTGCCAGCAGCTTACAGGGCAGTAGCACTGAAGCTTTCTTT. The chain recombines TRBV5-8 with TRBJ1-1, with TRBD1 as a possible D gene (6 bases). Trimming removed 2 bases from V and 4 bases from J, with 12 bases in between. Looked up from germline, CDR1 is SGHTS and CDR2 is YDEGEE. The CDR3 covers 14 residues.

The J gene is TRBJ1-3, the V gene TRBV10-3; 11 bases agree with TRBD1. This CDR3 region has 18 residues. Germline V gene data show CDR1 as ENHRY and CDR2 as SYGVKD. V shed 0 bases, J shed 4 bases, and the junction held 8 bases outside the gene matches. CDR3 sequence reads: CAISESRTGGAGGNTIYF. CDR3 nucleotide sequence: TGTGCCATCAGTGAGTCGAGGACAGGGGGCGCGGGAGGAAACACCATATATTTT.

The chain uses TRBV18 and TRBJ2-2; 10 bases line up with TRBD1. V dropped 3 bases and J dropped 3; count of bases not matched to a gene: 4. From germline, CDR1 is KGHSH and CDR2 LQKENI. There are 16 residues in the CDR3. The chain's CDR3 is CASSPMTGGDTGELFF. CDR3 in DNA: TGTGCCAGCTCACCCATGACAGGGGGCGACACCGGGGAGCTGTTTTTT.

This chain joins TRBV5-8 and TRBJ1-5; D may be TRBD1 (5 bases). The length of the CDR3 is 13 residues. Germline V gives CDR1 SGHTS, CDR2 YDEGEE. V dropped 0 bases and J dropped 6 bases, with 7 bases sitting between them. The CDR3 bases are TGTGCCAGCAGCTTGGCCCAGGGTCAGCCCCAGCATTTT. Protein product: CASSLAQGQPQHF.

This clone came up once. DNA for the CDR3: TGTGCCAGCAGCTTAGCACAGGGTGGAAATTCACCCCTCCACTTT. Translating gives CASSLAQGGNSPLHF. The chain joins TRBV7-2 to TRBJ1-6, with D perhaps TRBD1 (6 bases). Germline CDR1 is SGHTA and CDR2 is FQGNSA. Trimming removed 0 bases from V and 7 bases from J, with 10 bases in between. The CDR3 runs 15 residues. The entire variable domain, with the rest obtained from reference TRBV7-2 and TRBJ1-6, is as follows: GAGVSQSPSNKVTEKGKDVELRCDPISGHTALYWYRQSLGQGLEFLIYFQGNSAPDKSGLPSDRFSAERTGGSVSTLTIQRTQQEDSAVYLCASSLAQGGNSPLHFGNGTRLTVT.

The J gene is TRBJ1-4, the V gene TRBV19; D uncertain. The CDR3 loop spans 12 amino acids. Germline values: CDR1 LNHDA, CDR2 SQIVND (reference sequence). V was cut by 5 bases and J by 11 bases, with 12 bases left in between. The CDR3 DNA reads TGTGCCAGTAGTGATAGTTTACAGAAACTGTTTTTT. This translates into CASSDSLQKLFF.